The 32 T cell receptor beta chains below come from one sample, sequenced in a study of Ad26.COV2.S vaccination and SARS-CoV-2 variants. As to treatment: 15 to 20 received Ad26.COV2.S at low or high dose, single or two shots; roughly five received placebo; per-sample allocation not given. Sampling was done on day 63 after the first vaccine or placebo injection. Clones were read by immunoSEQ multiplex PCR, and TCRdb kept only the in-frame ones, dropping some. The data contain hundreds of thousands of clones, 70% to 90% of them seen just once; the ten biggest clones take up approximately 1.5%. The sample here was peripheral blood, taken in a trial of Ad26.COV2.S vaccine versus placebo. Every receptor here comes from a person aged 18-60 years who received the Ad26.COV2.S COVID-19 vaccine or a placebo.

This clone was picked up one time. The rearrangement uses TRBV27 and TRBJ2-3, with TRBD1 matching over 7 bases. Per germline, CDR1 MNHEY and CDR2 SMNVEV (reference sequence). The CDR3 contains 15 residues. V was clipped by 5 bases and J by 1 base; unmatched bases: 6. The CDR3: CASSTQGLGTDTQYF. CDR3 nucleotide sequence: TGTGCCAGCAGTACACAGGGGCTCGGCACAGATACGCAGTATTTT.

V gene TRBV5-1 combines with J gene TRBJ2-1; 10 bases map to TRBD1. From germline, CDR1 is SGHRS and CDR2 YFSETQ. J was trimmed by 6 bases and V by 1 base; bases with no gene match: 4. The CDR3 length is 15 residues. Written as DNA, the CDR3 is TGCGCCAGCAGCTTGTTTGGGACAGGGGCCAATGAGCAGTTCTTC. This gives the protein CASSLFGTGANEQFF. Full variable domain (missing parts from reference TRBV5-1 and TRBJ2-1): KAGVTQTPRYLIKTRGQQVTLSCSPISGHRSVSWYQQTPGQGLQFLFEYFSETQRNKGNFPGRFSGRQFSNSRSEMNVSTLELGDSALYLCASSLFGTGANEQFFGPGTRLTVL.

The CDR3 region is CASTTQGAQPQHF. The CDR3 DNA sequence: TGTGCCAGCACCACCCAAGGGGCTCAGCCCCAGCATTTT. The chain links TRBV12-3 or TRBV12-4 to TRBJ1-5; TRBD1 might be the D (5 bases). CDR3 length: 13 amino acids. Trimming took off 7 bases at V and 6 bases at J, with 13 bases between the two ends.

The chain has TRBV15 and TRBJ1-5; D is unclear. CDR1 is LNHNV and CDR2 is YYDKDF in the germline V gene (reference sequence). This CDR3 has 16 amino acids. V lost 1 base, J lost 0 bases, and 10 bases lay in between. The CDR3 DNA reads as TGTGCCACCAGCAGAGGGGGTGGAGATAGCAATCAGCCCCAGCATTTT. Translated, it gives CATSRGGGDSNQPQHF.

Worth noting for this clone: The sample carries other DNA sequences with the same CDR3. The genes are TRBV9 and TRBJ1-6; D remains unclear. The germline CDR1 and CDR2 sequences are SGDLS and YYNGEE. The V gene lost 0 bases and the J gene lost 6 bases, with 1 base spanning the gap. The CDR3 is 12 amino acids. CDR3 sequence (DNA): TGTGCCAGCAGCGTAGGTAATTCACCCCTCCACTTT. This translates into CASSVGNSPLHF.

CDR3 region: CATLRGYGYGYTF. The CDR3 bases are TGTGCGACCCTTAGAGGGTATGGCTATGGCTACACCTTC. V usage is TRBV6-5 and J usage is TRBJ1-2; D unclear. The CDR3 spans 13 residues. Germline CDR1 and CDR2: MNHEY and SVGAGI.

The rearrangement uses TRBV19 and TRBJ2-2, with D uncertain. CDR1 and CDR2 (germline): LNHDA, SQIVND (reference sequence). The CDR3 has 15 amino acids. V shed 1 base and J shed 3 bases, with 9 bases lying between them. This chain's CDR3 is CASSIGRVDTGELFF. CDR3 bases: TGTGCCAGTAGTATAGGGCGTGTAGACACCGGGGAGCTGTTTTTT.

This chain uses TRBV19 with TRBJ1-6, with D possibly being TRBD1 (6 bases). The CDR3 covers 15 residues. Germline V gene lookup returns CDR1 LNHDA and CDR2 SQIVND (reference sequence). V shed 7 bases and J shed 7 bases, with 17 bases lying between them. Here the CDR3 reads CASIDRLVSNSPLHF. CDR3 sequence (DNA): TGTGCCAGTATTGACAGGCTCGTGTCCAATTCACCCCTCCACTTT.

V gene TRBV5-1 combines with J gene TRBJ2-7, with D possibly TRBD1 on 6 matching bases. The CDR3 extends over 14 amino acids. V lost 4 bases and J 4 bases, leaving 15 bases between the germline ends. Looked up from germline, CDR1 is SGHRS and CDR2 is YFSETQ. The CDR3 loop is CASSIPGHLYEQYF. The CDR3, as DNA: TGCGCCAGCAGCATTCCGGGACACCTGTACGAGCAGTACTTC.

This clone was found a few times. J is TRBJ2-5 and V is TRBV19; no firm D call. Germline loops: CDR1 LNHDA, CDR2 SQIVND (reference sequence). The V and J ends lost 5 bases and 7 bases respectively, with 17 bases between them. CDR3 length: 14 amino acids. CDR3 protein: CASSARTPAGTQYF. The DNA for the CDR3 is TGTGCCAGTAGTGCCCGGACCCCTGCTGGGACCCAGTACTTC.

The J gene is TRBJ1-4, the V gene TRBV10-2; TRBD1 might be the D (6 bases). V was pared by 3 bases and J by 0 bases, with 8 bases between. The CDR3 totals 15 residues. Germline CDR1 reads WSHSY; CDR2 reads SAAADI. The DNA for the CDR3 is TGCGCCAGCAGTGATTCAGGGGCAACTAATGAAAAACTGTTTTTT. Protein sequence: CASSDSGATNEKLFF.

The CDR3 sequence is CATSRELGRDLGDTQYF. The DNA for the CDR3 is TGTGCCACCAGCAGAGAATTGGGGCGGGACCTTGGAGATACGCAGTATTTT. The chain recombines TRBV15 with TRBJ2-3; possibly TRBD2 for D (6 bases). Germline CDR1 and CDR2: LNHNV and YYDKDF (reference sequence). The CDR3 sequence is 17 residues long. V was clipped by 0 bases and J by 5 bases, with 18 bases between them.

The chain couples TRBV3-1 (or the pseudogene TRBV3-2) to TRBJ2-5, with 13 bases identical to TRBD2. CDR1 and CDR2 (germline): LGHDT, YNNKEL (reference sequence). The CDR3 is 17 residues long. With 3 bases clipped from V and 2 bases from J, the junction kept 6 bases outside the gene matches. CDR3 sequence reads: CASSHHTSGRGQETQYF. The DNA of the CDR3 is TGTGCCAGCAGCCACCATACTAGCGGGAGGGGTCAAGAGACCCAGTACTTC.

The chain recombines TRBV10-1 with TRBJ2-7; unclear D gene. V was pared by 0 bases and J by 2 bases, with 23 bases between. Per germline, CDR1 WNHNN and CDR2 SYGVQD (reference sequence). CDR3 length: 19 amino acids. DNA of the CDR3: TGCGCCAGCAGTGAGTCGTCGTCTCCCGGGCCCCACCGGGCCTACGAGCAGTACTTC. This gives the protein CASSESSSPGPHRAYEQYF.

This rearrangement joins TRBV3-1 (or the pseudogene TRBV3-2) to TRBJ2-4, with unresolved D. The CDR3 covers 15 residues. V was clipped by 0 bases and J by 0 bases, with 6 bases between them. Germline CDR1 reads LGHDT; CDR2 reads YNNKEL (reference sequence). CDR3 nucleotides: TGTGCCAGCAGCCAAGAACCTCTAGCCAAAAACATTCAGTACTTC. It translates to CASSQEPLAKNIQYF.

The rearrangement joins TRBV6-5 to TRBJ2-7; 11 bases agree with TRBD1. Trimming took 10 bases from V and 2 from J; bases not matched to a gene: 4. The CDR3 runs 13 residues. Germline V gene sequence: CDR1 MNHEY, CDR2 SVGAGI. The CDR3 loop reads CAIGTGGAYEQYF. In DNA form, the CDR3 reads TGTGCCATCGGGACAGGGGGAGCCTACGAGCAGTACTTC.

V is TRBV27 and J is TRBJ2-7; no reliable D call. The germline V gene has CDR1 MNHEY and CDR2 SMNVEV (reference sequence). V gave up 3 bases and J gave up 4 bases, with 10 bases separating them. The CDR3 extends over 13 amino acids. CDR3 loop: CASSLVIGYEQYF. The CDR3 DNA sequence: TGTGCCAGCAGTTTGGTTATTGGTTACGAGCAGTACTTC.

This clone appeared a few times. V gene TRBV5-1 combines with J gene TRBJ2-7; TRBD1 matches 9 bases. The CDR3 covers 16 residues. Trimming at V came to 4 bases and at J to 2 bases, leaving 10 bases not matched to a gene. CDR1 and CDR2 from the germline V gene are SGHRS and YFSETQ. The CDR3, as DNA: TGCGCCAGCAGCCCGAACTCTGGGACAGGGACCTACGAGCAGTACTTC. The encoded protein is CASSPNSGTGTYEQYF.

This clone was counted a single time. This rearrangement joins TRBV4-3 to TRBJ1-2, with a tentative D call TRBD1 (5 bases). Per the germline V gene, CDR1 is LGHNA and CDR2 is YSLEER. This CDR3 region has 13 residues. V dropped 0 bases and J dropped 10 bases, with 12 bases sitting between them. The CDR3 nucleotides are TGCGCCAGCAGCCAAGAGGAGGGGCGCGCCTACACCTTC. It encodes CASSQEEGRAYTF.

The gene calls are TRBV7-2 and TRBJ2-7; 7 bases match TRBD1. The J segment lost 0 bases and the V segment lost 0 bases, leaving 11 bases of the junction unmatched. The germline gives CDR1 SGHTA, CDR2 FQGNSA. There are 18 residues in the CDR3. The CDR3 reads CASSLAMITGALSYEQYF. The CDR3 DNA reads TGTGCCAGCAGCTTAGCGATGATTACAGGGGCCCTCTCCTACGAGCAGTACTTC.

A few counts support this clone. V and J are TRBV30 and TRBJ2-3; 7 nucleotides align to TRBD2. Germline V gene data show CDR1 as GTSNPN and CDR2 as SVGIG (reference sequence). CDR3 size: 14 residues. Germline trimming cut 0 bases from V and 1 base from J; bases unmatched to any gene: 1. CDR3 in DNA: TGTGCCTGGAGTGTTGGACTAGGCACAGATACGCAGTATTTT. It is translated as CAWSVGLGTDTQYF.

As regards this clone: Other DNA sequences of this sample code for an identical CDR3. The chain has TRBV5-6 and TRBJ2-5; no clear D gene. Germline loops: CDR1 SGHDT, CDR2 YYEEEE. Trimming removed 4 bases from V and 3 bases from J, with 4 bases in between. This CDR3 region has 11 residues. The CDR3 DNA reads TGTGCCAGCAGCCGTGAAGAGACCCAGTACTTC. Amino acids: CASSREETQYF.

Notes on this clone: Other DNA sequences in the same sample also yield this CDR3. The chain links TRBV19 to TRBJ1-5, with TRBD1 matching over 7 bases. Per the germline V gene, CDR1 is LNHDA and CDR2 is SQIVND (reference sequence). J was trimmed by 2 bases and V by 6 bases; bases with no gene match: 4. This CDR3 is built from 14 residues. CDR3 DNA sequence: TGTGCCAGTAGCCTCACAGGGGGCAATCAGCCCCAGCATTTT. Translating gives CASSLTGGNQPQHF. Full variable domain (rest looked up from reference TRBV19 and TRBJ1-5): DGGITQSPKYLFRKEGQNVTLSCEQNLNHDAMYWYRQDPGQGLRLIYYSQIVNDFQKGDIAEGYSVSREKKESFPLTVTSAQKNPTAFYLCASSLTGGNQPQHFGDGTRLSIL.

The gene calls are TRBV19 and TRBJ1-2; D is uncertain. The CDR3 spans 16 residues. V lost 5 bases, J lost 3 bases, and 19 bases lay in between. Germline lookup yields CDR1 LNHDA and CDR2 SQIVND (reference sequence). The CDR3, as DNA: TGTGCCAGTAGTCCTGACCTCGGGCCTTTAGACTATGGCTACACCTTC. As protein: CASSPDLGPLDYGYTF.

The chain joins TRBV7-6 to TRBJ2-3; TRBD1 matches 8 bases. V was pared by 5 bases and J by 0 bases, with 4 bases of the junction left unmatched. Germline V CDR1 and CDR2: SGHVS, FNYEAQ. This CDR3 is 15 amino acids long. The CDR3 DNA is TGTGCCAGCAGCCTACGACAGGGGAGCACAGATACGCAGTATTTT. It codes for CASSLRQGSTDTQYF.

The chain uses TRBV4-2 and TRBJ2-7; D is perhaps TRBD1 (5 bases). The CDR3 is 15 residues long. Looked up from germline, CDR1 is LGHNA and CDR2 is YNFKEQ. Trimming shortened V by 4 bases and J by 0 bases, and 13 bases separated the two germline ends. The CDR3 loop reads CASSPRRGASYEQYF. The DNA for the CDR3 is TGTGCCAGCAGCCCCAGAAGGGGCGCCTCCTACGAGCAGTACTTC.

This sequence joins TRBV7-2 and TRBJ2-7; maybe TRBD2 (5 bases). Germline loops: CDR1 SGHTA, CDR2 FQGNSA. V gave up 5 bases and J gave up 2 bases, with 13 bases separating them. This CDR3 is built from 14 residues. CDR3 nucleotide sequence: TGTGCCAGCAGCCCTTTGAGGGCCCCCTACGAGCAGTACTTC. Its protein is CASSPLRAPYEQYF.

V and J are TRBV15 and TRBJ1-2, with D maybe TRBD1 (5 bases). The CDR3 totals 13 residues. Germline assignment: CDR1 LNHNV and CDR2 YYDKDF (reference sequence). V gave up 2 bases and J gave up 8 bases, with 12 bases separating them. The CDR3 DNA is TGTGCCACCAGCAGAAATACCTGGGACGGCTACACCTTC. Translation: CATSRNTWDGYTF.

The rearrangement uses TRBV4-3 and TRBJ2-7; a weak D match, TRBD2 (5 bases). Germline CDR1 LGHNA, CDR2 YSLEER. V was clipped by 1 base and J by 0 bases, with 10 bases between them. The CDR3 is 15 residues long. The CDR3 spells CASSQVTRGSYEQYF. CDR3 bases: TGCGCCAGCAGCCAAGTCACCCGGGGCTCCTACGAGCAGTACTTC.

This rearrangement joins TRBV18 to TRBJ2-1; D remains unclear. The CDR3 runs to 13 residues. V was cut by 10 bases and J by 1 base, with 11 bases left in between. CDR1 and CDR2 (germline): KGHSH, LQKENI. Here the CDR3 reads CATSEVSYNEQFF. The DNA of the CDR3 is TGTGCCACCTCTGAGGTTTCCTACAATGAGCAGTTCTTC. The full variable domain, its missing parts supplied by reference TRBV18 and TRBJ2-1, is NAGVMQNPRHLVRRRGQEARLRCSPMKGHSHVYWYRQLPEEGLKFMVYLQKENIIDESGMPKERFSAEFPKEGPSILRIQQVVRGDSAAYFCATSEVSYNEQFFGPGTRLTVL.

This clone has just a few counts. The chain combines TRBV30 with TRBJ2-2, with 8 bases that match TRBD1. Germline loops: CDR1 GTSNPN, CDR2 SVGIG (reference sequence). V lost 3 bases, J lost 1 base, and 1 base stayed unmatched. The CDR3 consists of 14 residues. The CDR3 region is CAWRGTGNTGELFF. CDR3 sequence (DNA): TGTGCCTGGAGGGGGACAGGGAACACCGGGGAGCTGTTTTTT.

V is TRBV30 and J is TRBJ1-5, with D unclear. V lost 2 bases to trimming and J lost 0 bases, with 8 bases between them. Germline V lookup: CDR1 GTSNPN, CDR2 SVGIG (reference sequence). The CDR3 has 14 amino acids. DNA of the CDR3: TGTGCCTGGAGTCCCATCCTTAGCAATCAGCCCCAGCATTTT. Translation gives CAWSPILSNQPQHF. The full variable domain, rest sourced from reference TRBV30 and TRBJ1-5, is SQTIHQWPATLVQPVGSPLSLECTVEGTSNPNLYWYRQAAGRGLQLLFYSVGIGQISSEVPQNLSASRPQDRQFILSSKKLLLSDSGFYLCAWSPILSNQPQHFGDGTRLSIL.